What follows are 14 T cell receptor beta chains derived from one specimen sequenced in a study of blood T cell repertoires in COVID-19 (dated by TCRdb to about 2020). Libraries were prepared through the immunoSEQ multiplex PCR assay. The source is immuneACCESS, and TCRdb retained only in-frame sequences with V and J called. Part of the clones is not carried over; for the studies checked, unresolved V genes explain less than half of this, and the remainder is unexplained. This sample has about 260,000 clones in its table, and around 87% of those were observed once. The biggest ten clones account for about 1.4% of the sample. Sequencing was carried out using peripheral blood. The receptors here all came from a woman aged 40 to 50 who had recovered from COVID-19.

In this sample, this clone turned up once. This sequence joins TRBV18 and TRBJ2-7; 8 nucleotides agree with TRBD2. Germline trimming cut 3 bases from V and 6 bases from J; bases unmatched to any gene: 19. The CDR3 spans 18 residues. Looked up from germline, CDR1 is KGHSH and CDR2 is LQKENI. CDR3 region: CASSPVRSIQAGGREQYF. The DNA for the CDR3 is TGTGCCAGCTCACCGGTTAGATCGATTCAGGCGGGGGGCCGCGAGCAGTACTTC.

J is TRBJ1-1 and V is TRBV10-1; TRBD1 is a possible D gene (5 bases). The germline V gene encodes CDR1 WNHNN and CDR2 SYGVQD (reference sequence). Trimming took off 3 bases at V and 6 bases at J, with 11 bases between the two ends. The CDR3 is 13 amino acids. CDR3 in DNA: TGCGCCAGCAGTGAAGGACATGTAGCTGAAGCTTTCTTT. Translating gives CASSEGHVAEAFF.

The chain is built from TRBV29-1 and TRBJ2-1, with 7 bases identical to TRBD2. The J segment lost 0 bases and the V segment lost 7 bases, leaving 9 bases of the junction unmatched. Germline V gives CDR1 SQVTM, CDR2 ANQGSEA. The CDR3 length is 15 residues. This CDR3 reads CSAGGGGSSYNEQFF. CDR3 in DNA: TGCAGCGCCGGAGGCGGGGGAAGCTCCTACAATGAGCAGTTCTTC.

This clone was seen just once. The rearrangement links TRBV9 to TRBJ1-1, with D maybe TRBD1 (5 bases). The CDR3 is 14 residues long. V was cut by 4 bases and J by 5 bases, with 15 bases left in between. Germline V gives CDR1 SGDLS, CDR2 YYNGEE. The CDR3 region has the DNA TGTGCCAGCAGCAGAGATGTGGGGGGGACTGAAGCTTTCTTT. It codes for CASSRDVGGTEAFF.

The gene calls are TRBV6-5 and TRBJ2-7; 10 positions match TRBD2. This CDR3 contains 14 residues. The germline V gene encodes CDR1 MNHEY and CDR2 SVGAGI. Trimming at V came to 6 bases and at J to 0 bases, leaving 2 bases not matched to a gene. The CDR3 DNA sequence: TGTGCCAGCAGAGCGGGGGGGAGCTCCTACGAGCAGTACTTC. This sequence encodes CASRAGGSSYEQYF.

This chain uses TRBV5-4 with TRBJ2-7; TRBD2 matches at 11 bases. With V trimmed by 4 bases and J by 0 bases, 3 bases remained unmatched. Germline V lookup: CDR1 SGHNT, CDR2 YYREEE (reference sequence). This CDR3 region has 15 residues. DNA of the CDR3: TGTGCCAGCAGCACCGGGACTAGCGGCTCCTACGAGCAGTACTTC. It yields the protein CASSTGTSGSYEQYF.

This sequence joins TRBV27 and TRBJ2-7; D is unresolved. This CDR3 has 12 amino acids. Germline CDR1 reads MNHEY; CDR2 reads SMNVEV (reference sequence). Trimming removed 4 bases at V and 2 bases at J, with 6 bases between. The CDR3 region is CASSSRAYEQYF. The CDR3 bases are TGTGCCAGCAGTTCCCGGGCCTACGAGCAGTACTTC.

The chain combines TRBV29-1 with TRBJ2-7; weak D call: TRBD1 (6 bases). V was pared by 4 bases and J by 3 bases, with 7 bases between. The CDR3 has 11 residues. In germline, CDR1 is SQVTM, CDR2 ANQGSEA. The CDR3 bases are TGCAGCGTTGCAGGGGACTACGAGCAGTACTTC. Its translation is CSVAGDYEQYF.

In its sample, this clone was seen once. The J gene is TRBJ2-6, the V gene TRBV7-2; 8 bases agree with TRBD1. Trimming at V came to 5 bases and at J to 0 bases, leaving 6 bases not matched to a gene. CDR3 size: 17 residues. The germline V gene has CDR1 SGHTA and CDR2 FQGNSA. The chain's CDR3 is CASSGRQGSSGANVLTF. CDR3 in DNA: TGTGCCAGCAGCGGACGACAGGGGAGCTCTGGGGCCAACGTCCTGACTTTC.

This rearrangement joins TRBV9 to TRBJ1-1; D gene unclear. The CDR3 contains 14 residues. Germline lookup yields CDR1 SGDLS and CDR2 YYNGEE. Trimming cost V 0 bases and J 5 bases, with 11 bases left between them. This chain's CDR3 is CASSVEPQRTEAFF. The CDR3 DNA is TGTGCCAGCAGCGTAGAGCCCCAACGAACTGAAGCTTTCTTT.

This clone was counted once. This chain connects TRBV28 to TRBJ2-7; 7 nucleotides agree with TRBD2. Germline values: CDR1 MDHEN, CDR2 SYDVKM. The CDR3 loop spans 18 amino acids. The V segment lost 3 bases and the J segment 3 bases; nucleotides outside the gene matches: 17. Here the CDR3 DNA reads TGTGCCAGCAGTTTCTTACTGCCCGAAAGCGGGGTGGGCTACGAGCAGTACTTC. As protein: CASSFLLPESGVGYEQYF.

V gene TRBV5-4 combines with J gene TRBJ2-4, with 10 bases fitting TRBD1. V shed 4 bases and J 3 bases; nucleotides not matched to a gene: 7. Germline V gives CDR1 SGHNT, CDR2 YYREEE (reference sequence). This CDR3 spans 16 amino acids. DNA of the CDR3: TGTGCCAGCAGCCTGACAGGGGGCAATGGCAAAAACATTCAGTACTTC. Protein product: CASSLTGGNGKNIQYF.

The chain carries TRBV30 and TRBJ2-3; D perhaps matches TRBD2 (7 bases). CDR3 length: 15 residues. V was clipped by 0 bases and J by 1 base, with 11 bases between them. Germline V gene sequence: CDR1 GTSNPN, CDR2 SVGIG (reference sequence). DNA for the CDR3: TGTGCCTGGAGTGTCGGGGGGCCAGGCACAGATACGCAGTATTTT. It is translated as CAWSVGGPGTDTQYF.

The sample holds one count of this clone. The J gene is TRBJ2-7, the V gene TRBV5-1; D is undetermined. Trimming pared 4 bases from V and 0 bases from J, leaving 11 bases between. The CDR3 loop spans 14 amino acids. Germline V gives CDR1 SGHRS, CDR2 YFSETQ. For the CDR3, the DNA is TGCGCCAGCAGCGCCAACAGCCGCTCCTACGAGCAGTACTTC. Its protein is CASSANSRSYEQYF.